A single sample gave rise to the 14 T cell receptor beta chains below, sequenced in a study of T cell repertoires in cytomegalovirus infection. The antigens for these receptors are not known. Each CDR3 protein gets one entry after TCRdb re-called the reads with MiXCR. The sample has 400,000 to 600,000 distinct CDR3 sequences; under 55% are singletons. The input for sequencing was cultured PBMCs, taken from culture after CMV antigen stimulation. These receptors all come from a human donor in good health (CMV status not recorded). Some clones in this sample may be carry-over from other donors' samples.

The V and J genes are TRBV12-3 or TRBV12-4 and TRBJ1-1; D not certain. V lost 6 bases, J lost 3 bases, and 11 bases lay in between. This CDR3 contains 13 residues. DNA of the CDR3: TGTGCCAGCAGCCGCGGGTTCGACACTGAAGCTTTCTTT. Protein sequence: CASSRGFDTEAFF.

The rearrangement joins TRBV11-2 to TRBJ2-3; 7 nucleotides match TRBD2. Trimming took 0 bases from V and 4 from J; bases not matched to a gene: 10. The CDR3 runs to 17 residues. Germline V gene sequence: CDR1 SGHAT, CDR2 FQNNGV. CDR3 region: CASSLDSGLDIADTQYF. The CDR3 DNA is TGTGCCAGCAGCTTAGATAGTGGACTAGATATAGCAGATACGCAGTATTTT.

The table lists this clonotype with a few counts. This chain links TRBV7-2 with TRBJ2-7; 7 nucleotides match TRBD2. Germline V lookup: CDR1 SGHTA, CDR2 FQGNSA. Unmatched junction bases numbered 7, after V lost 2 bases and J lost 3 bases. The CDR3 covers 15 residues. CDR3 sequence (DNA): TGTGCCAGCAGCTTATATCCGGGAGGATACTACGAGCAGTACTTC. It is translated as CASSLYPGGYYEQYF.

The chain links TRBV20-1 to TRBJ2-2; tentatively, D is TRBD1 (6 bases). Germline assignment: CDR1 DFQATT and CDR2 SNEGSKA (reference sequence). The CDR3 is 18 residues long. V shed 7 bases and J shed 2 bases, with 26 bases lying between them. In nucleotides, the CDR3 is TGCAGTGTCCTATCCGACTGGGGCCAGGACAGAAACACCGGGGAGCTGTTTTTT. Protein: CSVLSDWGQDRNTGELFF.

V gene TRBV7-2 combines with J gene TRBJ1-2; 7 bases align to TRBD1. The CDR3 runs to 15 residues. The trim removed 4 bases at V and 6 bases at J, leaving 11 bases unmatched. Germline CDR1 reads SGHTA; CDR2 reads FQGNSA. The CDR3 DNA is TGTGCCAGCAGCTCCTGGACAGGCCCCCTAGATGGCTACACCTTC. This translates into CASSSWTGPLDGYTF.

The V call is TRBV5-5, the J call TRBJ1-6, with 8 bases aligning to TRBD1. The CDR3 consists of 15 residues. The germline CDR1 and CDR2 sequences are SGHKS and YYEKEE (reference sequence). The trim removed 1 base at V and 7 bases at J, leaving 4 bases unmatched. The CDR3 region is CASSLLRQGNSPLHF. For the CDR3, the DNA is TGTGCCAGCAGCTTGCTTAGACAGGGGAATTCACCCCTCCACTTT. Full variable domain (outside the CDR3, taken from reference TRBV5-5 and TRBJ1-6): DAGVTQSPTHLIKTRGQQVTLRCSPISGHKSVSWYQQVLGQGPQFIFQYYEKEERGRGNFPDRFSARQFPNYSSELNVNALLLGDSALYLCASSLLRQGNSPLHFGNGTRLTVT.

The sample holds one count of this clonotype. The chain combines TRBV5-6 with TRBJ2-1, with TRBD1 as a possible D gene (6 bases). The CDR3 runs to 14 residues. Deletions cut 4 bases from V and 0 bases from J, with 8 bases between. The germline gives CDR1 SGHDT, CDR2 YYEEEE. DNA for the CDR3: TGTGCCAGCAGCCGACAGGCCTCCTACAATGAGCAGTTCTTC. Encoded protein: CASSRQASYNEQFF.

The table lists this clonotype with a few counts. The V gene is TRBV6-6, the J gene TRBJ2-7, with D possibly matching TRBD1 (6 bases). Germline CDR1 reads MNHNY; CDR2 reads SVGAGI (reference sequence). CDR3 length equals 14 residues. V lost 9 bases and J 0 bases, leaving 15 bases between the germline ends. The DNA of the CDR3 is TGTGCCAGAGGCCTCCCCAGGGGCTCCTACGAGCAGTACTTC. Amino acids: CARGLPRGSYEQYF.

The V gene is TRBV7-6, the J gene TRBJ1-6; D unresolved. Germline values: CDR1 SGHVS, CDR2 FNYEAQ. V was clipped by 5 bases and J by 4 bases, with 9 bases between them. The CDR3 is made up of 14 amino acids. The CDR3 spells CASSPNPYNSPLHF. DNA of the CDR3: TGTGCCAGCAGCCCCAATCCTTATAATTCACCCCTCCACTTT.

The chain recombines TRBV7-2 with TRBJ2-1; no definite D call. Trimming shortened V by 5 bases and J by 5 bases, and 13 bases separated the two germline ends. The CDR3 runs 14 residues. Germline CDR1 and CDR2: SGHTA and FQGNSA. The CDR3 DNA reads TGTGCCAGCAGCCCCATGGGCTCTAACAATGAGCAGTTCTTC. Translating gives CASSPMGSNNEQFF.

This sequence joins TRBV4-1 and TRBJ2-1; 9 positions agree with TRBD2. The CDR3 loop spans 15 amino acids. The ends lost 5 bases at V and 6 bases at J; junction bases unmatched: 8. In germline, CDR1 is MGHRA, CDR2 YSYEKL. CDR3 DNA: TGCGCCAGCAGCAGACGGACTAGCGAAACCAATGAGCAGTTCTTC. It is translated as CASSRRTSETNEQFF.

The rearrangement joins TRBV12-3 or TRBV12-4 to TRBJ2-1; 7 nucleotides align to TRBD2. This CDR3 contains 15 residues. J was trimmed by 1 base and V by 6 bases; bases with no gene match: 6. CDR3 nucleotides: TGTGCCAGCAGGCCCTCGGGAGGTTCCTACAATGAGCAGTTCTTC. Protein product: CASRPSGGSYNEQFF.

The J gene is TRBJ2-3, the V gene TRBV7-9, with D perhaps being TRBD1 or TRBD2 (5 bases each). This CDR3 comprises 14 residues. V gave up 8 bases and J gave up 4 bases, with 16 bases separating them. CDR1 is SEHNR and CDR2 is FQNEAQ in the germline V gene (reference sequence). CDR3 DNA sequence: TGTGCCAGCTGGGGGAGCAACCCTTCAGATACGCAGTATTTT. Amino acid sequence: CASWGSNPSDTQYF.

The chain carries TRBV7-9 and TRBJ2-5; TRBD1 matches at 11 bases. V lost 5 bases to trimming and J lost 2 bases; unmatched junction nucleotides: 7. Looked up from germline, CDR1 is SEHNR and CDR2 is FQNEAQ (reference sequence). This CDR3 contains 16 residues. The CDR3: CASSAGQGVKQETQYF. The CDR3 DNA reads TGTGCCAGCAGCGCGGGACAGGGGGTAAAGCAAGAGACCCAGTACTTC.